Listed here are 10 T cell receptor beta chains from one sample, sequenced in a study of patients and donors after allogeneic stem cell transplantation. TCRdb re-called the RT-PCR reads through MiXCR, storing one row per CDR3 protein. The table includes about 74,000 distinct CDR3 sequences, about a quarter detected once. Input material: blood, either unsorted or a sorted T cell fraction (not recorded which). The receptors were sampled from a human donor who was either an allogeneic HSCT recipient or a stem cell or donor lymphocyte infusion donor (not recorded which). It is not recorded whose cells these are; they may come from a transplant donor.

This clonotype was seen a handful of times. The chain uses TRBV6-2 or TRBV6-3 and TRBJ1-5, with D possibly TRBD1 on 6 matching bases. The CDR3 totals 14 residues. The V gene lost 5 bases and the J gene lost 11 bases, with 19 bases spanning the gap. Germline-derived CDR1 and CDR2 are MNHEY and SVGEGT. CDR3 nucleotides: TGTGCCAGCAGTAACCGGGACAACTATCGAGCCCAGCATTTT. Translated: CASSNRDNYRAQHF.

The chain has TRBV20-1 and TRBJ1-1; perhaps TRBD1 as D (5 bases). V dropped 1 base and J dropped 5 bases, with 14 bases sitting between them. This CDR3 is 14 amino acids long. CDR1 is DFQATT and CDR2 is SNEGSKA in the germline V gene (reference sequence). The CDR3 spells CSARGVDGATEAFF. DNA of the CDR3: TGCAGTGCTAGAGGGGTTGACGGGGCTACTGAAGCTTTCTTT.

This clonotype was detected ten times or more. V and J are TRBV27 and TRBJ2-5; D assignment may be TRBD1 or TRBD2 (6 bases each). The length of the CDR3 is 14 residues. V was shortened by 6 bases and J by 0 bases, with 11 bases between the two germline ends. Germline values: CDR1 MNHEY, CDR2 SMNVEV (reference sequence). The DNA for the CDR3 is TGTGCCAGCAGGTGGGGGGCGTACCAAGAGACCCAGTACTTC. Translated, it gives CASRWGAYQETQYF.

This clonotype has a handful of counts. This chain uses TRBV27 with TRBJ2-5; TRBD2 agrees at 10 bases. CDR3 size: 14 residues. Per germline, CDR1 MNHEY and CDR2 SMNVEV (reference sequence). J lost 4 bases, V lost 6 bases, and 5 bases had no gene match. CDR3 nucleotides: TGTGCCAGCAGACAACGGACTAGCGGAGAGACCCAGTACTTC. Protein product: CASRQRTSGETQYF.

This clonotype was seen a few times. The CDR3 region is CASSLGRLSTDTQYF. In nucleotides, the CDR3 is TGCGCCAGCAGCTTGGGCAGGCTCAGCACAGATACGCAGTATTTT. The chain is built from TRBV5-1 and TRBJ2-3; D is uncertain. Germline CDR1 reads SGHRS; CDR2 reads YFSETQ. V was shortened by 0 bases and J by 0 bases, with 8 bases between the two germline ends. CDR3 size: 15 residues.

The CDR3 is CASSPAPTGSNQPQHF. CDR3 nucleotide sequence: TGCGCCAGCAGCCCAGCCCCCACAGGTTCTAATCAGCCCCAGCATTTT. This rearrangement joins TRBV5-1 to TRBJ1-5; possible D gene TRBD1, 5 bases. CDR1 and CDR2 (germline): SGHRS, YFSETQ. The V and J ends lost 4 bases and 4 bases respectively, with 18 bases between them. CDR3 length equals 16 residues.

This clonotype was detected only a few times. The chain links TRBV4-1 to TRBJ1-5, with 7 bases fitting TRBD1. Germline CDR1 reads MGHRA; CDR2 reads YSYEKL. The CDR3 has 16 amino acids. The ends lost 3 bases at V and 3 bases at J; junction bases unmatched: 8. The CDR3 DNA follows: TGCGCCAGCAGCCAGACAGGGATTTGGGTCAATCAGCCCCAGCATTTT. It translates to CASSQTGIWVNQPQHF.

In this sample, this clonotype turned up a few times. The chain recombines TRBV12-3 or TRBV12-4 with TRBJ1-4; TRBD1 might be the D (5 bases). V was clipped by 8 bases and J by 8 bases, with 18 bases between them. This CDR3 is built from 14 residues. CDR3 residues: CASLKEGHQEKLFF. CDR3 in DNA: TGTGCCAGCCTTAAGGAAGGACACCAGGAAAAACTGTTTTTT.

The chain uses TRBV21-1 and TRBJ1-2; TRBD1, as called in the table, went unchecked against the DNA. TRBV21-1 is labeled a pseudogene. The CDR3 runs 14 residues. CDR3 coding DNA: TGTGCCAGCAGCAAATGGCCCCGATACTATGGCTACACCTTC. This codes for CASSKWPRYYGYTF.

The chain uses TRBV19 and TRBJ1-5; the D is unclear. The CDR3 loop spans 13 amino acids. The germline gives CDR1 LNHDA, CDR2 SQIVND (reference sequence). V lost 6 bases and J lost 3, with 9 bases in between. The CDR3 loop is CASRYSHNQPQHF. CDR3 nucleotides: TGTGCCAGTAGGTATAGCCACAATCAGCCCCAGCATTTT.